What follows are 2 T cell receptor beta chains derived from one specimen sequenced in a study of blood T cell repertoires in COVID-19. Repertoires were generated with immunoSEQ multiplex PCR, while TCRdb's copy carries only in-frame clones and drops some. The sample shows 250,000 to 300,000 clones, roughly 88% of them seen only once. Sequenced: peripheral blood. Receptors originate from a woman aged 70-85 years with COVID-19, enrolled during active disease.

The chain combines TRBV19 with TRBJ2-6, with 7 bases fitting TRBD1. Unmatched junction bases numbered 4, after V lost 8 bases and J lost 0 bases. CDR3 length equals 15 residues. Looked up from germline, CDR1 is LNHDA and CDR2 is SQIVND (reference sequence). The CDR3 is CASGPGGSGANVLTF. DNA for the CDR3: TGTGCCAGTGGACCAGGGGGCTCTGGGGCCAACGTCCTGACTTTC.

DNA of the CDR3: TGTGCCAGCAGTGAACTGGGTGCAGGTCTAAACATTCAGTACTTC. Translating it yields CASSELGAGLNIQYF. The chain uses TRBV6-1 and TRBJ2-4; D unresolved. V lost 2 bases, J lost 6 bases, and 14 bases lay in between. Germline V lookup: CDR1 MNHNS, CDR2 SASEGT. This CDR3 has 15 residues.